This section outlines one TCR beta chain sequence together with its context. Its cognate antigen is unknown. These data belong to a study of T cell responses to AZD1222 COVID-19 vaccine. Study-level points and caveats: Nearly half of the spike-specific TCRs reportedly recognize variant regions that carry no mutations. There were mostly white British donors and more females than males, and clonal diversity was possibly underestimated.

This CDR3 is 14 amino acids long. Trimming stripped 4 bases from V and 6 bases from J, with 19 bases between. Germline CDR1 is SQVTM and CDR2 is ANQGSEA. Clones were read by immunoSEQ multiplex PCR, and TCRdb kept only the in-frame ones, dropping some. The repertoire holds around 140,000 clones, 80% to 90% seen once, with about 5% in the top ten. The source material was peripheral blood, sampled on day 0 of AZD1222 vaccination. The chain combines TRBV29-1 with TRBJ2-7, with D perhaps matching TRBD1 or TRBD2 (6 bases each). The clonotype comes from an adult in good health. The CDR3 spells CSVVSGAWVGEQYF. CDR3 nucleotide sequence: TGCAGCGTTGTATCGGGGGCCTGGGTGGGCGAGCAGTACTTC.